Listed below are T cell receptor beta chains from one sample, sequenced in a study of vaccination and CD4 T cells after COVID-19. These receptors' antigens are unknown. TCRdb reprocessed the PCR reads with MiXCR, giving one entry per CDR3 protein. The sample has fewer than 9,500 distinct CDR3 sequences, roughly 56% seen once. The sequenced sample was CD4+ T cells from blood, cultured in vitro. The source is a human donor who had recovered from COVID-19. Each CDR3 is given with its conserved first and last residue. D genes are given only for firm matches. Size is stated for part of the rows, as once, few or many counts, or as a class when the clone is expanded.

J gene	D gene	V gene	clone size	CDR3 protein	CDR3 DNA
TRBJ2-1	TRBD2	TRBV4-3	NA	CASSQVGLAGVAPNNEQFF	TGCGCCAGCAGCCAAGTGGGACTAGCGGGGGTTGCCCCCAACAATGAGCAGTTCTTC
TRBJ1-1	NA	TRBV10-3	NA	CAISDRENTEAFF	TGTGCCATCAGTGACAGGGAGAACACTGAAGCTTTCTTT
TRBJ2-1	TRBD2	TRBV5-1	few	CASVTTSGGSAQFF	TGCGCCAGCGTTACGACTAGCGGGGGGTCCGCGCAGTTCTTC
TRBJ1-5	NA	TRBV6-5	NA	CASSYSREDQPQHF	TGTGCCAGCAGTTATTCCAGGGAAGATCAGCCCCAGCATTTT
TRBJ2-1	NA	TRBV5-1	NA	CASSPGESSYNEQFF	TGCGCCAGCAGCCCGGGGGAAAGCTCCTACAATGAGCAGTTCTTC
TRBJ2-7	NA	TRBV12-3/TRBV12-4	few	CASMTSGLAYEQYF	TGTGCCAGCATGACTTCGGGACTTGCCTACGAGCAGTACTTC
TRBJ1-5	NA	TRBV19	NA	CASSPQTAILNQPQHF	TGTGCCAGTAGTCCACAGACAGCTATTCTGAATCAGCCCCAGCATTTT
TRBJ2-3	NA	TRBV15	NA	CATSRAGGPTDTQYF	TGTGCCACCAGCAGAGCGGGGGGCCCCACAGATACGCAGTATTTT
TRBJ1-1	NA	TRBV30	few	CAWSVRFGAFF	TGTGCCTGGAGTGTGCGGTTTGGAGCTTTCTTT
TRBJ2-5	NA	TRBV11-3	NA	CASSGRDTFKETQYF	TGTGCCAGCAGCGGGCGGGACACCTTTAAAGAGACCCAGTACTTC
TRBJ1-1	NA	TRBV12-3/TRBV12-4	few	CASSPGRTNTEAFF	TGTGCCAGCAGTCCTGGACGGACGAACACTGAAGCTTTCTTT
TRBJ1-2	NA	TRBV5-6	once	CASTQSWGNGYTF	TGTGCCAGCACCCAATCATGGGGGAATGGCTACACCTTC
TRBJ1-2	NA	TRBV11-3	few	CASKRGEDRKRPLNYGYTF	TGTGCCAGCAAACGAGGTGAGGACAGAAAGCGCCCATTAAACTATGGCTACACCTTC
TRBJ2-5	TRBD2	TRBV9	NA	CASSVGAAGGAETQHF	TGTGCCAGCAGCGTAGGGGCAGCGGGGGGGGCCGAGACCCAGCACTTC
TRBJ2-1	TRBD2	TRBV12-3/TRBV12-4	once	CASSPDFWRGAYNEQFF	TGTGCCAGCAGTCCCGACTTTTGGCGGGGGGCCTACAATGAGCAGTTCTTC
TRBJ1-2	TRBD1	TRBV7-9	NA	CASSRDSGYGYTF	TGTGCCAGCAGCCGGGACAGTGGCTATGGCTACACCTTC
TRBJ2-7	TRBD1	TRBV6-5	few	CASSYTGTGEQYF	TGTGCCAGCAGTTACACCGGGACAGGGGAGCAGTACTTC
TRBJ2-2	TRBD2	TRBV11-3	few	CASSLSGLGNTGELFF	TGTGCCAGCAGCTTAAGCGGACTAGGGAACACCGGGGAGCTGTTTTTT
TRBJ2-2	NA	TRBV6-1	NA	CATVTVNTGELFF	TGTGCCACCGTAACGGTGAACACCGGGGAGCTGTTTTTT
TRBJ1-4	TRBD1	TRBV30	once	CAWSAPPGQGMEKLFF	TGTGCCTGGAGTGCCCCCCCGGGACAGGGTATGGAAAAACTGTTTTTT
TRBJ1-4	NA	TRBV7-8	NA	CASSLGLSSGSNEKLFF	TGTGCCAGCAGCTTAGGATTATCGTCAGGGTCTAATGAAAAACTGTTTTTT
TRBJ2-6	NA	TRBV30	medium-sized	CACRPISGANVLTF	TGTGCCTGCAGACCGATCTCTGGGGCCAACGTCCTGACTTTC
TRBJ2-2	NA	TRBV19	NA	CASSEGTYTGELFF	TGTGCCAGTAGTGAGGGAACGTACACCGGGGAGCTGTTTTTT